This T cell receptor (beta chain) is drawn from a study of response to subunit inactivated influenza vaccine. CDR1 is MNHEY, CDR2 SVGEGT, per germline. The CDR3 extends over 16 amino acids. The V end lost 4 bases, the J end lost 5 bases, and 20 bases lay between the germline ends. In TCRdb, the RT-PCR reads were re-called with MiXCR into one record per CDR3 protein. The sample includes 560,000 or so distinct CDR3 sequences, roughly 8.2% of them seen just once. This sequence originates from a man between 50 and 75 years old who received an inactivated influenza vaccine. The source material was PBMCs from blood, sampled less than 30 months after vaccination. The chain uses TRBV6-2 or TRBV6-3 and TRBJ1-2; D is possibly TRBD1 (5 bases). This chain's CDR3 is CASSWTPTGHIYGYTF. CDR3 bases: TGTGCCAGCAGTTGGACACCAACCGGGCATATTTATGGCTACACCTTC.